Presented here are 16 T cell receptor beta chains from one specimen sequenced in a study of regulatory T cells in long-lasting Graves disease. Construction of the TCR beta libraries employed iRepertoire HTBI primers in conjunction with Arm-PCR of CDR3 regions. TCRdb used MiXCR to reprocess the multiplex PCR reads, holding one entry per CDR3 protein. The table includes roughly 500,000 distinct CDR3 sequences, approximately 13% detected once. Sample time point: newly diagnosed GD, antithyroid drugs for less than 3 months. After RNA was extracted from PBMCs, the TCR library was made from it. This same sample was also taken into another study, of T cells in Graves' hyperthyroidism and ophthalmopathy.

The material was peripheral blood mononuclear cells (PBMCs), obtained at new diagnosis, from a patient treated with antithyroid drugs. Source of these receptors: a man aged 30 to 45 with Graves disease.

This clonotype has ten or more counts. The CDR3 DNA sequence: TGTGCCAGCAGTTTAACTAGCGCCCCAGATACGCAGTATTTT. This translates into CASSLTSAPDTQYF. The rearrangement links TRBV27 to TRBJ2-3; TRBD2 matches 7 bases. V lost 2 bases to trimming and J lost 4 bases; unmatched junction nucleotides: 3. The CDR3 has 14 amino acids. Germline V gene lookup returns CDR1 MNHEY and CDR2 SMNVEV (reference sequence).

This clonotype was counted at least ten times. V gene TRBV7-2 combines with J gene TRBJ2-1; D unclear. This CDR3 spans 12 amino acids. V lost 0 bases to trimming and J lost 7 bases, with 4 bases between them. The germline V gene has CDR1 SGHTA and CDR2 FQGNSA. The CDR3 coding sequence is TGTGCCAGCAGCTTAGCGTGGAATGAGCAGTTCTTC. As protein: CASSLAWNEQFF.

This clonotype occurred a few times. The chain links TRBV7-9 to TRBJ2-7; D gene uncertain. V lost 1 base, J lost 2 bases, and 9 bases lay in between. Germline CDR1 is SEHNR and CDR2 is FQNEAQ (reference sequence). This CDR3 contains 14 residues. The CDR3 DNA reads TGTGCCAGCAGCTTAGACACTTCCCCCTACGAGCAGTACTTC. This sequence encodes CASSLDTSPYEQYF. The full variable domain, rest sourced from reference TRBV7-9 and TRBJ2-7, is DTGVSQNPRHKITKRGQNVTFRCDPISEHNRLYWYRQTLGQGPEFLTYFQNEAQLEKSRLLSDRFSAERPKGSFSTLEIQRTEQGDSAMYLCASSLDTSPYEQYFGPGTRLTVT.

This clonotype appeared many times. The J gene is TRBJ2-1, the V gene TRBV5-1; 10 bases fit TRBD2. V gave up 6 bases and J gave up 6 bases; unmatched junction bases: 9. This CDR3 is 15 amino acids long. Per germline, CDR1 SGHRS and CDR2 YFSETQ. This CDR3 is CASNSRTSGLNEQFF. The CDR3 region has the DNA TGCGCCAGCAACTCACGGACTAGCGGTCTCAATGAGCAGTTCTTC.

This clonotype was picked up a small number of times. The rearrangement uses TRBV19 and TRBJ2-3, with 7 bases fitting TRBD1. V shed 6 bases, J shed 6 bases, and the junction held 9 bases outside the gene matches. Per the germline V gene, CDR1 is LNHDA and CDR2 is SQIVND (reference sequence). The CDR3 sequence is 14 residues long. CDR3 sequence: CASSTYRGVDTQYF. The CDR3 coding sequence is TGTGCCAGTAGCACCTACAGGGGAGTGGATACGCAGTATTTT.

This clonotype was seen at least ten times. V and J are TRBV20-1 and TRBJ1-5; 7 bases fit TRBD1. Germline V CDR1 and CDR2: DFQATT, SNEGSKA (reference sequence). The CDR3 is 14 residues long. V shed 2 bases, J shed 7 bases, and the junction held 8 bases outside the gene matches. The CDR3 DNA sequence: TGCAGTGCTAGACCCGACAGGGATGGCCAGCCCCAGCATTTT. Amino acids: CSARPDRDGQPQHF.

The V gene is TRBV24-1, the J gene TRBJ1-2, with 8 bases that match TRBD1. CDR1 is KGHDR, CDR2 SFDVKD, per germline. V lost 1 base and J lost 5; bases outside the gene matches: 8. CDR3 length: 16 residues. The CDR3 spells CATSDFRETGAYGYTF. CDR3 coding DNA: TGTGCCACCAGTGATTTCAGGGAGACAGGGGCGTATGGCTACACCTTC.

This clonotype was counted many times. This sequence joins TRBV12-3 or TRBV12-4 and TRBJ2-3; tentative D call: TRBD2 (6 bases). The CDR3 runs 15 residues. Between the trimmed V and J ends, which lost 7 bases and 0 bases, there was a span of 14 bases. CDR3 protein: CASIPLAESTDTQYF. The DNA for the CDR3 is TGTGCCAGCATTCCTTTAGCGGAAAGCACAGATACGCAGTATTTT.

This clonotype was observed a handful of times. The chain carries TRBV10-3 and TRBJ2-1; 10 bases match TRBD1. The germline V gene encodes CDR1 ENHRY and CDR2 SYGVKD. V lost 6 bases, J lost 8 bases, and 4 bases stayed unmatched. CDR3 length: 13 residues. CDR3 sequence: CAIRGGTGDEQFF. The DNA of the CDR3 is TGTGCCATCAGAGGAGGGACAGGGGATGAGCAGTTCTTC.

This clonotype was observed a few times. The rearrangement links TRBV19 to TRBJ1-5; TRBD1 matches at 10 bases. V was pared by 4 bases and J by 6 bases, with 9 bases of the junction left unmatched. CDR1 LNHDA and CDR2 SQIVND come from the germline V gene (reference sequence). The CDR3 contains 16 residues. The CDR3 protein is CASSTRQGASSQPQHF. The CDR3 DNA reads as TGTGCCAGTAGTACCCGACAGGGGGCGAGTAGTCAGCCCCAGCATTTT.

To note about this clonotype: This may be a read error: a much more frequent sequence differs by one nucleotide. This likely comes from a read error, as the CDR3 has no conserved phenylalanine or tryptophan at its end. CDR3 nucleotide sequence: TGTGCCACCAGCAAGGGCCAGCCGAACACCGGGGAGCTGTTTTTG. Amino acids: CATSKGQPNTGELFL. The rearrangement links TRBV15 to TRBJ2-2; no reliable D call. This CDR3 is 15 amino acids long. Between the trimmed V and J ends, which lost 4 bases and 0 bases, there was a span of 9 bases. Germline CDR1 and CDR2: LNHNV and YYDKDF (reference sequence).

This clonotype came up many times. The chain uses TRBV12-3 or TRBV12-4 and TRBJ1-1; maybe TRBD1 (5 bases). V lost 8 bases to trimming and J lost 0 bases, with 10 bases between them. The CDR3 has 13 residues. CDR3: CASGIGVNTEAFF. DNA for the CDR3: TGTGCCAGCGGGATAGGGGTGAACACTGAAGCTTTCTTT.

Many counts were recorded for this clonotype. J is TRBJ2-5 and V is TRBV12-3 or TRBV12-4; no definite D call. The CDR3 totals 14 residues. Trimming removed 4 bases from V and 7 bases from J, with 16 bases in between. Here the CDR3 DNA reads TGTGCCAGCAGTTCCCTAAGGCTAGTAGGGACCCAGTACTTC. Translation: CASSSLRLVGTQYF.

This clonotype has a count of ten or more. V usage is TRBV28 and J usage is TRBJ1-2; possible D gene TRBD1, 6 bases. In germline, CDR1 is MDHEN, CDR2 SYDVKM. The CDR3 totals 12 residues. Trimming removed 2 bases at V and 6 bases at J, with 7 bases between. This CDR3 reads CASSLKGDGYTF. For the CDR3, the DNA is TGTGCCAGCAGTTTAAAGGGGGATGGCTACACCTTC.

This clonotype was seen ten or more times. The CDR3, as DNA: TGTGCCAGCAGTTCCCGTGGATCGCAGTTCTTC. Protein sequence: CASSSRGSQFF. This chain uses TRBV12-3 or TRBV12-4 with TRBJ2-1; D not resolved. The CDR3 spans 11 residues. V lost 4 bases to trimming and J lost 12 bases, with 10 bases between them.

The sample holds many counts of this clonotype. This chain links TRBV11-1 with TRBJ2-1; perhaps D is TRBD1 or TRBD2 (5 bases each). This CDR3 has 18 residues. The germline V gene encodes CDR1 SGHAT and CDR2 FQDESV (reference sequence). V lost 1 base and J 7 bases, leaving 23 bases between the germline ends. This chain's CDR3 is CASSLGSWDGDLLNEQFF. CDR3 coding DNA: TGTGCCAGCAGCTTAGGGAGTTGGGACGGGGATTTGTTGAATGAGCAGTTCTTC.